The rows below give T cell receptor beta chains drawn from one sample of a study of blood T cell repertoires in COVID-19. Repertoires were generated with immunoSEQ multiplex PCR, while TCRdb's copy carries only in-frame clones and drops some. The profile covers roughly 140,000 clones, with more than 80% appearing a single time and approximately 9.5% taken by the ten largest. Material for sequencing was peripheral blood. These receptors were taken from a woman older than 75 in a cohort sampled during active or convalescent COVID-19. CDR3s include the opening cysteine and the closing phenylalanine or tryptophan. Fields, in order: clone size, V gene, J gene, D gene, CDR3 DNA, CDR3 protein. The D gene is left open where the match is weak. The size field is filled for only some rows; it gives once, few, many or a size class.

>NA|TRBV27|TRBJ2-7|NA
TGTGCCAGCGGCCGGCGGTCATATTCCGAGCAGTACTTC
CASGRRSYSEQYF
>NA|TRBV3-1/TRBV3-2|TRBJ2-5|TRBD2
TGTGCCAGCAGCCAAGAAACTAGCGGAGTCAAAGAGACCCAGTACTTC
CASSQETSGVKETQYF
>once|TRBV28|TRBJ2-3|TRBD1
TGTGCCAGCAGTTCGGGACAGTCTAGCACAGATACGCAGTATTTT
CASSSGQSSTDTQYF
>NA|TRBV5-1|TRBJ2-3|NA
TGCGCCAGCACCCAGGAAGATACGCAGTATTTT
CASTQEDTQYF
>NA|TRBV10-3|TRBJ1-2|NA
TGTGCCATCAGTGAGTCATACGGGAACTATGGCTACACCTTC
CAISESYGNYGYTF
>NA|TRBV24-1|TRBJ1-1|NA
TGTGCCACCAGTGATGGGACACGACCTAACACTGAAGCTTTCTTT
CATSDGTRPNTEAFF
>NA|TRBV4-2|TRBJ1-6|NA
TGTGCCAGCAGCCAAGATACAGCTGTAAATTCACCCCTCCACTTT
CASSQDTAVNSPLHF
>NA|TRBV3-1/TRBV3-2|TRBJ1-1|NA
TGTGCCAGCAGCCAACGGGAGGCAGGGAGGGAAGCTTTCTTT
CASSQREAGREAFF
>NA|TRBV11-1|TRBJ2-1|TRBD1
TGTGCCAGCAGCTCGACACCCGGGACAGATTACAATGAGCAGTTCTTC
CASSSTPGTDYNEQFF
>NA|TRBV12-3/TRBV12-4|TRBJ1-1|NA
TGTGCCAGCAGTTTAGTTGCAGGGACTGAAGCTTTCTTT
CASSLVAGTEAFF
>NA|TRBV7-9|TRBJ1-4|TRBD1
TGTGCCAGCAGCCCCGACAGGGGTGGGAATGAAAAACTGTTTTTT
CASSPDRGGNEKLFF
>NA|TRBV6-1|TRBJ1-4|NA
TGTGCCAGCAGTGAACAGGCATATACAACTAATGAAAAACTGTTTTTT
CASSEQAYTTNEKLFF
>NA|TRBV5-6|TRBJ2-1|NA
TGTGCCAGCAGCTTGCCAGGGTTCACCTCGGATGAGCAGTTCTTC
CASSLPGFTSDEQFF
>NA|TRBV28|TRBJ2-5|NA
TGTGCCAGCAGTTTTGAACAGGTCCAAGAGACCCAGTACTTC
CASSFEQVQETQYF
>NA|TRBV5-1|TRBJ2-5|NA
TGCGCCAGCAGCTCCGGGACACAGAAAGAGACCCAGTACTTC
CASSSGTQKETQYF
>NA|TRBV5-4|TRBJ1-1|NA
TGTGCCAGCAGGAACAGATGGAACACTGAAGCTTTCTTT
CASRNRWNTEAFF
>NA|TRBV3-1/TRBV3-2|TRBJ2-2|NA
TGTGCCAGCAGCCAAGGAGGGTGGCCCACCGGGGAGCTGTTTTTT
CASSQGGWPTGELFF
>NA|TRBV7-3|TRBJ1-1|NA
TGTGCCAGCAGCCCCGGTGGGAGGACTGAAGCTTTCTTT
CASSPGGRTEAFF
>NA|TRBV4-2|TRBJ2-5|TRBD1
TGTGCCAGCAGCCATCTCCGGGACAGGGTTTCGGTGGAGACCCAGTACTTC
CASSHLRDRVSVETQYF
>NA|TRBV5-1|TRBJ2-5|NA
TGCGCCAGCAGCTTGCAGGGGGGAGAGACCCAGTACTTC
CASSLQGGETQYF
>NA|TRBV5-1|TRBJ2-3|TRBD2
TGCGCCAGCAGCGGGCGGGGGGACACAGATACGCAGTATTTT
CASSGRGDTDTQYF
>NA|TRBV19|TRBJ2-7|TRBD2
TGTGCCAGTAGTTCGCTAGCGGGGGGGCCTTACGAGCAGTACTTC
CASSSLAGGPYEQYF
>NA|TRBV11-3|TRBJ2-2|TRBD1
TGTGCCAGCAGCACACCTCCACAGGGGGCTAACACCGGGGAGCTGTTTTTT
CASSTPPQGANTGELFF
>many|TRBV28|TRBJ2-2|NA
TGTGCCAGCAGTTCCCCGCCGGGACTGCCGAACACCGGGGAGCTGTTTTTT
CASSSPPGLPNTGELFF
>NA|TRBV11-2|TRBJ2-2|NA
TGTGCCAGCAGCTTAGTTAGGAGCGGGACCGGGGAGCTGTTTTTT
CASSLVRSGTGELFF
>NA|TRBV7-8|TRBJ2-7|NA
TGTGCCAGCAGCTCTACCAAGTCCTCCTACGAGCAGTACTTC
CASSSTKSSYEQYF
>NA|TRBV5-1|TRBJ1-2|NA
TGCGCCAGCAGCGTACAGGGTGTGGGTGACTATGGCTACACCTTC
CASSVQGVGDYGYTF
>NA|TRBV3-1/TRBV3-2|TRBJ1-1|NA
TGTGCCAGCAGCCACGGACAGACCGTGGCAACTGAAGCTTTCTTT
CASSHGQTVATEAFF
>NA|TRBV29-1|TRBJ1-1|NA
TGCAGCGTTGTCCTCGCCCGGGAGGACACTGAAGCTTTCTTT
CSVVLAREDTEAFF
>NA|TRBV28|TRBJ2-1|NA
TGTGCCAGCACCCCCTTGGCCGACTACAATGAGCAGTTCTTC
CASTPLADYNEQFF
>NA|TRBV4-1|TRBJ1-2|NA
TGCGCCAGCAGCCTATTCGGAGTCGGCTACACCTTC
CASSLFGVGYTF
>NA|TRBV5-1|TRBJ1-5|NA
TGCGCCAGCAGCCCCGGACAAGTCGGCGGGCCCCAGCATTTT
CASSPGQVGGPQHF
>NA|TRBV24-1|TRBJ1-2|TRBD1
TGTGCCACCAGTGACGTGACAGGGGCTTATGGCTACACCTTC
CATSDVTGAYGYTF
>NA|TRBV10-3|TRBJ2-2|TRBD1
TGTGCCATCAGGGGACAGGGGGCCGGCGGGGAGCTGTTTTTT
CAIRGQGAGGELFF
>NA|TRBV3-1/TRBV3-2|TRBJ1-2|NA
TGTGCCAGCAGCCAAGATTGGGCGGGCTCCTATGGCTACACCTTC
CASSQDWAGSYGYTF
>few|TRBV19|TRBJ2-1|NA
TGTGCCAGCGTCGATGCTCGCAGGCCACGGGGCAATGAGCAGTTCTTC
CASVDARRPRGNEQFF
>NA|TRBV5-4|TRBJ2-3|TRBD2
TGTGCCAGCAGCTTGGGATTAGCGGGGGGCCAGGGTACGCAGTATTTT
CASSLGLAGGQGTQYF
>NA|TRBV5-6|TRBJ2-1|TRBD2
TGTGCCAGCAGCTTGCGGGGCGGGGGGCCCAAGAATGAGCAGTTCTTC
CASSLRGGGPKNEQFF
>NA|TRBV19|TRBJ1-5|TRBD1
TGTGCCAGTAGTTACCGGACAGGGAGGGCTCAGCCCCAGCATTTT
CASSYRTGRAQPQHF
>NA|TRBV7-9|TRBJ1-6|TRBD1
TGTGCCAGCAGCTTAGACAGGGGTCATTCACCCCTCCACTTT
CASSLDRGHSPLHF
>NA|TRBV15|TRBJ2-3|TRBD1
TGTGCCACCAGCAGAGATACCCTGGGACAGGCAGGGGGTTACATAGATACGCAGTATTTT
CATSRDTLGQAGGYIDTQYF
>NA|TRBV13|TRBJ2-7|TRBD2
TGTGCCAGCAGCTCCCAAGCGGGGGCCGCCTACGAGCAGTACTTC
CASSSQAGAAYEQYF
>NA|TRBV24-1|TRBJ2-1|TRBD1
TGTGCCACCAGTGAAATAGACAGGGGGTTTGGGGTGGACAATGAGCAGTTCTTC
CATSEIDRGFGVDNEQFF
>NA|TRBV24-1|TRBJ2-1|NA
TGTGCCACCAGTGATTACAGGGAGCACTACAATGAGCAGTTCTTC
CATSDYREHYNEQFF
>NA|TRBV7-7|TRBJ2-5|NA
TGTGCCAGCAGCTTGGCAGGGGGGATTGGAGAGACCCAGTACTTC
CASSLAGGIGETQYF
>once|TRBV6-5|TRBJ1-6|TRBD1
TGTGCCAGCAGTAAAAGACAGGGTAATTCACCCCTCCACTTT
CASSKRQGNSPLHF
>NA|TRBV24-1|TRBJ1-2|TRBD1
TGTGCCACCAGTGACCGATTAGCGACAGGGAGGCCCTCCTATGGCTACACCTTC
CATSDRLATGRPSYGYTF
>NA|TRBV2|TRBJ1-2|NA
TGTGCCAGCAGTCCTGACACCTTCTATGGCTACACCTTC
CASSPDTFYGYTF
>NA|TRBV4-2|TRBJ1-2|NA
TGTGCCAGCAGCCTCAGACAGGAAGCTAACTATGGCTACACCTTC
CASSLRQEANYGYTF
>NA|TRBV7-8|TRBJ2-2|TRBD1
TGTGCCAGCAGCCTCGGAGGACAGGGGTTCGCCGGGGAGCTGTTTTTT
CASSLGGQGFAGELFF
>NA|TRBV7-9|TRBJ1-2|TRBD1
TGTGCCAGCAGCTTAGGATCGGCAGGGGGGACCTATGGCTACACCTTC
CASSLGSAGGTYGYTF
>NA|TRBV4-3|TRBJ2-4|TRBD1
TGCGCCAGCAGCAAACAGCCAGGGGGCGTCAAAAACATTCAGTACTTC
CASSKQPGGVKNIQYF
>once|TRBV14|TRBJ2-2|TRBD2
TGTGCCAGCAGACAAAGCGGGGGTACCGGGGAGCTGTTTTTT
CASRQSGGTGELFF
>once|TRBV6-5|TRBJ2-7|NA
TGTGCCAGCGCAACCAGTACCTACGAGCAGTACTTC
CASATSTYEQYF
>NA|TRBV5-1|TRBJ1-6|NA
TGCGCCAGCAGCTCCACAGGGAATAATTCACCCCTCCACTTT
CASSSTGNNSPLHF
>NA|TRBV3-1/TRBV3-2|TRBJ1-2|NA
TGTGCCAGCAGCCAAGCAGGGGATAGGCTTAATGGCTACACCTTC
CASSQAGDRLNGYTF
>NA|TRBV4-2|TRBJ1-2|TRBD1
TGTGCCAGCAGCCAAGGCCAGGGGGACAGGAACTATGGCTACACCTTC
CASSQGQGDRNYGYTF
>once|TRBV19|TRBJ1-2|TRBD1
TGTGCCAGTAGTATCTTCACGGCAGGGGGCCATCGTGGCTACACCTTC
CASSIFTAGGHRGYTF
>NA|TRBV29-1|TRBJ1-3|NA
TGCAGCGCTGAAGACCTACAGGCGAGCTCTGGAAACACCATATATTTT
CSAEDLQASSGNTIYF